The entry below gives a single T cell receptor beta chain sequence along with its context. The data originate from a study of blood T cell repertoires in COVID-19. Study-wide background: Sites in the United States, Italy and Spain provided acute and convalescent COVID-19 samples.

There are 13 residues in the CDR3. V lost 9 bases to trimming and J lost 2 bases; unmatched junction nucleotides: 5. From germline, CDR1 is SGHRS and CDR2 YFSETQ. Assay: immunoSEQ multiplex PCR; the TCRdb copy retains only in-frame clones and omits some. The sample has 180,000 or so clones; about 80% are singletons. The material sequenced was peripheral blood. This sequence originates from a human donor with acute or convalescent COVID-19. The donor label of this sample is uncertain. The chain has TRBV5-1 and TRBJ2-3, with 8 nucleotides matching TRBD2. The CDR3 loop reads CATGLAPTDTQYF. The CDR3 bases are TGCGCCACCGGACTAGCTCCCACAGATACGCAGTATTTT.